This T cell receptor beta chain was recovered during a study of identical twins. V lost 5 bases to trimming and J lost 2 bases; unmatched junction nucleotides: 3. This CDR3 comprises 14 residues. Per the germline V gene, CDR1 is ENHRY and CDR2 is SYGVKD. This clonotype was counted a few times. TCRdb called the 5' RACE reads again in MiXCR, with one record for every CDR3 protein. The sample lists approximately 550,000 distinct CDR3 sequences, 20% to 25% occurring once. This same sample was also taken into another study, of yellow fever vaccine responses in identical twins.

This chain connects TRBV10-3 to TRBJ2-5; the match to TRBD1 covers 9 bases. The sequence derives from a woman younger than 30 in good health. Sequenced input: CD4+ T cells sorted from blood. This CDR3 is CAISPGQGQETQYF. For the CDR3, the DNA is TGTGCCATCAGTCCGGGACAGGGACAAGAGACCCAGTACTTC.